Described below is a single TCR beta chain sequence and its context. Germline CDR1 reads MNHNY; CDR2 reads SVGAGI (reference sequence). The CDR3 is made up of 14 amino acids. The germline V and J ends were trimmed by 5 bases and 6 bases, with 16 bases remaining between them. PCR used 60 Vbeta primers and 13 Jbeta primers. The protocol was immunoSEQ multiplex PCR, while the TCRdb copy is restricted to in-frame clones and leaves out a portion. Among more than 100,000 clones, 79% were seen once, and the ten largest hold around 1%. The entry originates in a study of cytomegalovirus exposure and HLA in healthy donors.

This clonotype originated in a male donor in good health and CMV-seronegative. The chain carries TRBV6-6 and TRBJ1-2; D may be TRBD1 (6 bases). Material: PBMCs. The CDR3 here is CASSPLPGADGYTF. The CDR3 DNA reads as TGTGCCAGCAGTCCACTCCCAGGGGCGGATGGCTACACCTTC.